This T cell receptor (beta chain) comes out of a study of breast tumors, draining lymph nodes, adjacent tissues. This clonotype was seen a few times. What it binds is not known. Overall study findings and caveats: Luminal-like breast cancer showed significantly greater tumor-nontumor repertoire similarity than basal-like breast cancer did. The data were judged consistent with most tumor T cells coming from lymph node and expanding in tumor. Tumors had less TCR diversity than lymph nodes, more than nontumor tissue.

Germline V lookup: CDR1 MNHEY, CDR2 SVGEGT. Trimming stripped 6 bases from V and 3 bases from J, with 12 bases between. CDR3 length: 14 amino acids. Axillary draining lymph nodes of breast cancer patients supplied the node samples. MiXCR, run by TCRdb on the multiplex PCR reads, gives a single entry per CDR3 protein. The top ten clones hold about 2.6% of a sample with about 150,000 distinct CDR3 sequences, approximately 20% of them seen once. The sample was axillary lymph node tissue. The receptor's source is a female donor with breast cancer. Some clones in this sample may be carry-over from other donors' samples. This chain links TRBV6-2 or TRBV6-3 with TRBJ1-5; D is undetermined. CDR3 residues: CASRTGGNNQPQHF. CDR3 nucleotide sequence: TGTGCCAGCAGAACGGGAGGGAACAATCAGCCCCAGCATTTT.